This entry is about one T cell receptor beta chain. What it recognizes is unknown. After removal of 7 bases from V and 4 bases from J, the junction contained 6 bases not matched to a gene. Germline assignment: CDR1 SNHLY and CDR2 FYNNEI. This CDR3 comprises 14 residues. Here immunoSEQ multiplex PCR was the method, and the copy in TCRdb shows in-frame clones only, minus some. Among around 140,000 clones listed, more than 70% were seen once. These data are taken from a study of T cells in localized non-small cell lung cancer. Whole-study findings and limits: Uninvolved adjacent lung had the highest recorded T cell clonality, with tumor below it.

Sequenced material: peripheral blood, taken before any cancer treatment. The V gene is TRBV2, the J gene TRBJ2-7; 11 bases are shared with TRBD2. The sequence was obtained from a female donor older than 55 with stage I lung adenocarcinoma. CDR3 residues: CASTPSGRSYEQYF. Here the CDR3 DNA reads TGTGCCAGCACCCCTAGCGGGAGGTCATACGAGCAGTACTTC.